This is a list of T cell receptor beta chains from one sample in a study of Graves' ophthalmopathy and Graves' hyperthyroidism. TCRdb re-called the multiplex PCR reads through MiXCR, storing one row per CDR3 protein. The sample holds more than 1,000,000 distinct CDR3 sequences, roughly 35% seen once. The sequenced sample consisted of peripheral blood or thyroid tissue (not recorded which). Receptors originate from an adult man with Graves' hyperthyroidism. The CDR3 runs from the conserved cysteine through the conserved F or W.

cdr3_aa: CASREGIEAFF; v_call: TRBV6-2/TRBV6-3; j_call: TRBJ1-1
cdr3_aa: CASSIRSGEETQYF; v_call: TRBV7-8; j_call: TRBJ2-5
cdr3_aa: CASRPGQGGTAGELFF; v_call: TRBV19; j_call: TRBJ2-2
cdr3_aa: CASSPATGEETQYF; v_call: TRBV7-2; j_call: TRBJ2-5
cdr3_aa: CASSQGTEQYF; v_call: TRBV7-8; j_call: TRBJ2-7
cdr3_aa: CATSRDRNRGTQYF; v_call: TRBV15; j_call: TRBJ2-5
cdr3_aa: CASSLVGWRESTGANVLTF; v_call: TRBV7-2; j_call: TRBJ2-6
cdr3_aa: CASSEQGAGDTQYF; v_call: TRBV11-3; j_call: TRBJ2-3
cdr3_aa: CAISGEYNYGYTF; v_call: TRBV10-3; j_call: TRBJ1-2
cdr3_aa: CATSPRRGEREKLFF; v_call: TRBV15; j_call: TRBJ1-4
cdr3_aa: CASSQTGTGYGYTF; v_call: TRBV5-1; j_call: TRBJ1-2
cdr3_aa: CASSVATGAGGGQETQYF; v_call: TRBV9; j_call: TRBJ2-5
cdr3_aa: CASSINRGTEAFF; v_call: TRBV19; j_call: TRBJ1-1
cdr3_aa: CASSLASGLAGGQPEETQYF; v_call: TRBV7-6; j_call: TRBJ2-5
cdr3_aa: CASAFTGRSYEQYF; v_call: TRBV6-5; j_call: TRBJ2-7
cdr3_aa: CASSEPKGINSPLHF; v_call: TRBV25-1; j_call: TRBJ1-6
cdr3_aa: CASIETLDRRVGGYTF; v_call: TRBV6-6; j_call: TRBJ1-2
cdr3_aa: CASSLGQADAQHF; v_call: TRBV12-3/TRBV12-4; j_call: TRBJ1-5
cdr3_aa: CASSLDRGRTYEQYF; v_call: TRBV7-9; j_call: TRBJ2-7
cdr3_aa: CASSPRTGGTEAFF; v_call: TRBV12-3/TRBV12-4; j_call: TRBJ1-1
cdr3_aa: CASSLASLAGSYEQYF; v_call: TRBV7-2; j_call: TRBJ2-7
cdr3_aa: CASSRGTSYEQYF; v_call: TRBV7-9; j_call: TRBJ2-7